This record concerns one T cell receptor (beta chain) sequence. The antigen remains unidentified. The data belong to a study of cytomegalovirus exposure and HLA in healthy donors. Study outcomes and limitations: The records held CMV serostatus as the only immune exposure information. A missense DCLRE1C variant was associated with V- and J-gene trimming of TCR beta chains in a later analysis, and an independent cohort replicated the association. Fewer N-insertions (relative to the roughly 630-donor mean) were reportedly seen in an Asian-associated ancestry cluster in a later analysis. Presence/absence analyses treated sequencing depth as roughly uniform across donors.

Unmatched junction bases numbered 6, after V lost 8 bases and J lost 3 bases. The CDR3 spans 14 residues. CDR1 is MNHNS, CDR2 SASEGT, per germline. Primers included in the PCR were 60 Vbeta and 13 Jbeta primers. Sequencing was performed with immunoSEQ multiplex PCR; in TCRdb, only in-frame clones are kept and a portion is missing. This table holds about 39,000 clones. The sequenced sample consisted of PBMCs. The rearrangement joins TRBV6-1 to TRBJ2-3, with 9 bases identical to TRBD1. This TCR derives from a woman aged 25-40 years in good health and CMV-seropositive. CDR3 protein: CASVPGQGTDTQYF. CDR3 nucleotides: TGTGCCAGCGTACCGGGACAGGGAACAGATACGCAGTATTTT.